The 17 T cell receptor beta chains below come from one sample, sequenced in a study of shared clonotypes between healthy human individuals. Sequencing was performed with immunoSEQ multiplex PCR; in TCRdb, only in-frame clones are kept and a portion is missing. The sample gives 2 million to 2.5 million clones, over 85% of which show up once; 0.36% is in the top ten. Sequencing used naive CD4+ T cells from PBMCs. Indicated subset: CD45RA+ positively selected. Receptor source: a man aged 18 to 30 in good health. Some clones in this sample may be carry-over from other donors' samples.

The chain has TRBV2 and TRBJ2-7, with 9 positions matching TRBD1. The J segment lost 3 bases and the V segment lost 6 bases, leaving 3 bases of the junction unmatched. The length of the CDR3 is 13 residues. The germline V gene has CDR1 SNHLY and CDR2 FYNNEI. The CDR3 DNA follows: TGTGCCAGCAGAACGGGACAGGGCTACGAGCAGTACTTC. Protein: CASRTGQGYEQYF.

This chain connects TRBV7-9 to TRBJ2-6; D call uncertain. CDR1 is SEHNR, CDR2 FQNEAQ, per germline (reference sequence). Trimming cost V 3 bases and J 2 bases, with 5 bases left between them. This CDR3 is built from 14 residues. The CDR3: CASSFGAGANVLTF. As DNA, the CDR3 is TGTGCCAGCAGCTTTGGAGCTGGGGCCAACGTCCTGACTTTC. Using reference TRBV7-9 and TRBJ2-6 for the parts outside the CDR3, the full variable domain is DTGVSQNPRHKITKRGQNVTFRCDPISEHNRLYWYRQTLGQGPEFLTYFQNEAQLEKSRLLSDRFSAERPKGSFSTLEIQRTEQGDSAMYLCASSFGAGANVLTFGAGSRLTVL.

This clone was detected once. The CDR3 nucleotides are TGTGCCATCAGGGAACAGGGACAGGCCGGGGAGCTGTTTTTT. This codes for CAIREQGQAGELFF. J is TRBJ2-2 and V is TRBV10-3; TRBD1 agrees at 8 bases. The V gene's germline CDR1 is ENHRY and CDR2 SYGVKD. The V and J ends lost 6 bases and 6 bases, in that order; junction bases with no gene match: 6. This CDR3 is 14 amino acids long.

The V gene is TRBV28, the J gene TRBJ2-3, with D perhaps assigned TRBD1 or TRBD2 (5 bases each). This CDR3 is built from 12 residues. Germline assignment: CDR1 MDHEN and CDR2 SYDVKM. Trimming left V 5 bases short and J 9 bases short, with 12 bases between. The CDR3 nucleotides are TGTGCCAGCAGTCCGGGGACGTCGACGCAGTATTTT. Translation: CASSPGTSTQYF.

V usage is TRBV28 and J usage is TRBJ2-1, with TRBD2 as a possible D gene (6 bases). Deletions cut 2 bases from V and 3 bases from J, with 11 bases between. The V gene's germline CDR1 is MDHEN and CDR2 SYDVKM. The CDR3 runs 15 residues. The CDR3 sequence is CASSLIRTNYNEQFF. The CDR3 DNA sequence: TGTGCCAGCAGTTTAATACGGACTAACTACAATGAGCAGTTCTTC.

This clone appeared a single time. J is TRBJ2-7 and V is TRBV28; 11 bases are a match to TRBD2. V lost 5 bases to trimming and J lost 1 base; unmatched junction nucleotides: 10. The length of the CDR3 is 17 residues. CDR1 MDHEN and CDR2 SYDVKM come from the germline V gene. The CDR3 reads CASSILWGTSGSYEQYF. The CDR3 nucleotides read TGTGCCAGCAGTATCCTGTGGGGGACTAGCGGTTCCTACGAGCAGTACTTC. Complete variable domain (other parts from reference TRBV28 and TRBJ2-7): DVKVTQSSRYLVKRTGEKVFLECVQDMDHENMFWYRQDPGLGLRLIYFSYDVKMKEKGDIPEGYSVSREKKERFSLILESASTNQTSMYLCASSILWGTSGSYEQYFGPGTRLTVT.

This rearrangement joins TRBV5-1 to TRBJ2-7; D is uncertain. The V and J ends lost 0 bases and 0 bases respectively, with 4 bases between them. CDR1 is SGHRS and CDR2 is YFSETQ in the germline V gene. This CDR3 comprises 13 residues. CDR3 loop: CASSLDISYEQYF. In DNA form, the CDR3 reads TGCGCCAGCAGCTTGGACATCTCCTACGAGCAGTACTTC. The whole variable domain, remainder taken from reference TRBV5-1 and TRBJ2-7, is KAGVTQTPRYLIKTRGQQVTLSCSPISGHRSVSWYQQTPGQGLQFLFEYFSETQRNKGNFPGRFSGRQFSNSRSEMNVSTLELGDSALYLCASSLDISYEQYFGPGTRLTVT.

This sequence joins TRBV25-1 and TRBJ2-3; tentative D call: TRBD2 (6 bases). CDR3 length: 17 amino acids. The germline gives CDR1 MGHDK, CDR2 SYGVNS. Trimming stripped 6 bases from V and 0 bases from J, with 19 bases between. CDR3 residues: CASSLFRRDASTDTQYF. Here the CDR3 DNA reads TGTGCCAGCAGCCTTTTTCGGCGGGACGCTAGCACAGATACGCAGTATTTT.

The chain carries TRBV30 and TRBJ2-7; 7 nucleotides agree with TRBD1. CDR1 and CDR2 from the germline V gene are GTSNPN and SVGIG (reference sequence). This CDR3 region has 18 residues. Losses at the gene ends were 1 base for V and 0 bases for J; bases not matched to a gene: 15. The CDR3 spells CAWSAPIPGTESSYEQYF. The CDR3 bases are TGTGCCTGGAGTGCTCCCATCCCGGGGACAGAGAGCTCCTACGAGCAGTACTTC.

The V gene is TRBV10-1, the J gene TRBJ2-7, with TRBD2 identical over 14 bases. V lost 6 bases, J lost 7 bases, and 20 bases stayed unmatched. CDR3 length equals 19 residues. Germline CDR1 is WNHNN and CDR2 is SYGVQD (reference sequence). CDR3 sequence reads: CASSLMGLAGAHPIGEQYF. Written as DNA, the CDR3 is TGCGCCAGCAGCCTGATGGGACTAGCGGGAGCCCATCCTATCGGAGAGCAGTACTTC.

The chain combines TRBV10-1 with TRBJ2-1, with 8 bases fitting TRBD1. V lost 2 bases, J lost 3 bases, and 6 bases stayed unmatched. The CDR3 has 16 amino acids. CDR1 and CDR2 from the germline V gene are WNHNN and SYGVQD (reference sequence). As DNA, the CDR3 is TGCGCCAGCAGTGAGGCCGGGACAGGAGGCTACAATGAGCAGTTCTTC. Its translation is CASSEAGTGGYNEQFF.

CDR3 sequence reads: CASRYTGYTGELFF. The CDR3 coding sequence is TGTGCCAGCAGATACACAGGGTACACCGGGGAGCTGTTTTTT. V is TRBV6-1 and J is TRBJ2-2; perhaps TRBD1 as D (6 bases). The V gene's germline CDR1 is MNHNS and CDR2 SASEGT. CDR3 size: 14 residues. V was shortened by 6 bases and J by 3 bases, with 11 bases between the two germline ends.

The V gene is TRBV30, the J gene TRBJ1-6; no clear D. The CDR3 is made up of 12 amino acids. V was trimmed by 5 bases and J by 11 bases, leaving 13 bases between them. Per germline, CDR1 GTSNPN and CDR2 SVGIG (reference sequence). CDR3 nucleotide sequence: TGTGCCTGGGAATCGGGTGATCCACCCCTCCACTTT. Encoded protein: CAWESGDPPLHF.

The chain links TRBV15 to TRBJ2-2; the D gene could be TRBD1 or TRBD2 (5 bases each). Trimming pared 2 bases from V and 6 bases from J, leaving 19 bases between. The V gene's germline CDR1 is LNHNV and CDR2 YYDKDF (reference sequence). The CDR3 is 17 amino acids. CDR3 DNA sequence: TGTGCCACCAGCAGATCGTCCGGGACGGCCACCGCCGGGGAGCTGTTTTTT. Protein sequence: CATSRSSGTATAGELFF.

The V and J genes are TRBV28 and TRBJ2-1; D is uncertain. Germline lookup yields CDR1 MDHEN and CDR2 SYDVKM. The CDR3 sequence is 18 residues long. Trimming cost V 2 bases and J 0 bases, with 17 bases left between them. CDR3 protein: CASSLVPPGGSSYNEQFF. The DNA of the CDR3 is TGTGCCAGCAGTTTAGTCCCCCCTGGCGGAAGCTCCTACAATGAGCAGTTCTTC. Complete variable domain (other parts from reference TRBV28 and TRBJ2-1): DVKVTQSSRYLVKRTGEKVFLECVQDMDHENMFWYRQDPGLGLRLIYFSYDVKMKEKGDIPEGYSVSREKKERFSLILESASTNQTSMYLCASSLVPPGGSSYNEQFFGPGTRLTVL.

This chain joins TRBV19 and TRBJ1-5; 9 bases fit TRBD1. The germline CDR1 and CDR2 sequences are LNHDA and SQIVND (reference sequence). CDR3 length: 14 residues. J gave up 3 bases and V 8 bases, and 5 bases lay outside the gene matches. The CDR3 loop reads CASYDRGDNQPQHF. The CDR3 DNA reads TGTGCCAGTTACGACAGGGGGGACAATCAGCCCCAGCATTTT.

A note on this clone: Other DNA sequences in this specimen translate into the identical CDR3. The rearrangement links TRBV7-3 to TRBJ2-3; D is ambiguous. V was trimmed by 4 bases and J by 3 bases, leaving 8 bases between them. CDR1 is SGHTA, CDR2 FQGTGA, per germline. There are 13 residues in the CDR3. The CDR3 sequence: CASSSDGTDTQYF. The CDR3 DNA sequence: TGTGCCAGCAGCTCCGACGGGACAGATACGCAGTATTTT.